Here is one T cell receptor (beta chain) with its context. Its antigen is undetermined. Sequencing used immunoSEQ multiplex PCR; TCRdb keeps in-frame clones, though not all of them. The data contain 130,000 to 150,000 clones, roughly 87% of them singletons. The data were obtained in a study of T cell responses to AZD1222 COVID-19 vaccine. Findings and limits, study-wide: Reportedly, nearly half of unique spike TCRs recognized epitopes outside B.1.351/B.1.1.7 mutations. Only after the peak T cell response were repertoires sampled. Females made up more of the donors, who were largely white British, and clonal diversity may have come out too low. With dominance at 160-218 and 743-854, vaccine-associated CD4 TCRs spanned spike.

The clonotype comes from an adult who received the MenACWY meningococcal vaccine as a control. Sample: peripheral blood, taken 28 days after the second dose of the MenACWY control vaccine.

This CDR3 is CASNQGVTGNTIYF. The CDR3 coding sequence is TGTGCCAGCAACCAGGGGGTGACTGGAAACACCATATATTTT. The rearrangement uses TRBV5-6 and TRBJ1-3, with 7 bases aligning to TRBD1. The CDR3 contains 14 residues. Germline-derived CDR1 and CDR2 are SGHDT and YYEEEE. Trimming cost V 6 bases and J 2 bases; bases outside gene matches: 5.